These T cell receptor beta chains were read from a single sample in a study of OX40 agonist ivuxolimab in advanced cancers. TCRdb's table, derived via immunoSEQ multiplex PCR, lists solely in-frame clones and lacks some. The data contain 8,500 to 13,000 clones, roughly 78% of them singletons. Specimen: CD4+ or CD8+ T cells sorted from blood, collected in a trial of the OX40 agonist ivuxolimab. The receptors stem from an adult with an advanced solid tumor such as melanoma, head and neck, liver or kidney cancer. CDR3s include the opening cysteine and the closing phenylalanine or tryptophan. Each record gives: CDR3 length, J gene, clone size, V gene, D gene, CDR3 DNA, CDR3 protein. D genes are given only for firm matches. Clone size is not always given. Where it is, it says once, few, many or a class for expanded clones.

CDR3 length: 14
J gene: TRBJ2-1
clone size: -
V gene: TRBV9
D gene: -
CDR3 DNA: TGTGCCAGCAGCGTAGAAGACTCCTACAATGAGCAGTTCTTC
CDR3 protein: CASSVEDSYNEQFF

CDR3 length: 13
J gene: TRBJ2-1
clone size: once
V gene: TRBV5-3
D gene: -
CDR3 DNA: TGTGCCAGAAGCAACCGGATCAACAATGAGCAGTTCTTC
CDR3 protein: CARSNRINNEQFF

CDR3 length: 13
J gene: TRBJ2-3
clone size: -
V gene: TRBV7-2
D gene: -
CDR3 DNA: TGTGCCAGCAGCCCCCAGGCGTCAGATACGCAGTATTTT
CDR3 protein: CASSPQASDTQYF

CDR3 length: 15
J gene: TRBJ2-7
clone size: -
V gene: TRBV27
D gene: TRBD1
CDR3 DNA: TGTGCCAGCAGTCACCGACAGGGGGAGGGCTACGAGCAGTACTTC
CDR3 protein: CASSHRQGEGYEQYF

CDR3 length: 14
J gene: TRBJ2-7
clone size: -
V gene: TRBV10-2
D gene: -
CDR3 DNA: TGCGCCAGCAGTGAGGAGGTCCGCCCGGCCGAGCAGTACTTC
CDR3 protein: CASSEEVRPAEQYF

CDR3 length: 12
J gene: TRBJ1-2
clone size: -
V gene: TRBV6-5
D gene: -
CDR3 DNA: TGTGCCAGCACCAAAGGGGGGGATGGCTACACCTTC
CDR3 protein: CASTKGGDGYTF

CDR3 length: 15
J gene: TRBJ2-3
clone size: -
V gene: TRBV6-1
D gene: TRBD2
CDR3 DNA: TGTGCCAGCAGTTTCACTAGCGGGGGGGCAGATACGCAGTATTTT
CDR3 protein: CASSFTSGGADTQYF

CDR3 length: 16
J gene: TRBJ1-5
clone size: -
V gene: TRBV13
D gene: TRBD1
CDR3 DNA: TGTGCCAGCAGCTTATATGGGACAGGGGTCAATCAGCCCCAGCATTTT
CDR3 protein: CASSLYGTGVNQPQHF

CDR3 length: 15
J gene: TRBJ2-3
clone size: -
V gene: TRBV7-8
D gene: TRBD1
CDR3 DNA: TGTGCCAGCAGCAAAGACAGGGGGCCTTCAGATACGCAGTATTTT
CDR3 protein: CASSKDRGPSDTQYF

CDR3 length: 12
J gene: TRBJ2-4
clone size: -
V gene: TRBV5-6
D gene: -
CDR3 DNA: TGTGCCAGCAACAATGCCGAGCCTATTCAGTACTTC
CDR3 protein: CASNNAEPIQYF

CDR3 length: 16
J gene: TRBJ1-2
clone size: -
V gene: TRBV9
D gene: -
CDR3 DNA: TGTGCCAGCAGCCCCAGTCTAACAGTCGATAACTATGGCTACACCTTC
CDR3 protein: CASSPSLTVDNYGYTF

CDR3 length: 16
J gene: TRBJ1-6
clone size: -
V gene: TRBV2
D gene: TRBD1
CDR3 DNA: TGTGCCAGCAGAAATGACAGGGGCTCCTATAATTCACCCCTCCACTTT
CDR3 protein: CASRNDRGSYNSPLHF

CDR3 length: 15
J gene: TRBJ2-7
clone size: -
V gene: TRBV5-1
D gene: TRBD1
CDR3 DNA: TGCGCCAGCAGCGGGACCGGGACAGGCTCCTACGAGCAGTACTTC
CDR3 protein: CASSGTGTGSYEQYF

CDR3 length: 13
J gene: TRBJ1-1
clone size: -
V gene: TRBV15
D gene: -
CDR3 DNA: TGTGCCACCAGCAGAGAGCCGACAGTTGAAGCTTTCTTT
CDR3 protein: CATSREPTVEAFF

CDR3 length: 15
J gene: TRBJ1-1
clone size: -
V gene: TRBV5-1
D gene: -
CDR3 DNA: TGCGCCAGCAGTGTAGAGGGAAGGATGAACACTGAAGCTTTCTTT
CDR3 protein: CASSVEGRMNTEAFF

CDR3 length: 12
J gene: TRBJ2-7
clone size: few
V gene: TRBV2
D gene: TRBD2
CDR3 DNA: TGTGCCAGCAAGGGGACTAACTACGAGCAGTACTTC
CDR3 protein: CASKGTNYEQYF

CDR3 length: 14
J gene: TRBJ2-7
clone size: many
V gene: TRBV7-6
D gene: TRBD1
CDR3 DNA: TGTGCCAGCAGCTTCGGGACAGGGACCTACGAGCAGTACTTC
CDR3 protein: CASSFGTGTYEQYF

CDR3 length: 12
J gene: TRBJ2-1
clone size: -
V gene: TRBV7-9
D gene: -
CDR3 DNA: TGTGCCAGCAGCCAAGGGGGATATGAGCAGTTCTTC
CDR3 protein: CASSQGGYEQFF

CDR3 length: 13
J gene: TRBJ1-4
clone size: -
V gene: TRBV2
D gene: -
CDR3 DNA: TGTGCCAGCGCGACAGGCGAGAATGAAAAACTGTTTTTT
CDR3 protein: CASATGENEKLFF

CDR3 length: 15
J gene: TRBJ1-3
clone size: once
V gene: TRBV2
D gene: -
CDR3 DNA: TGTGCCAGCAGTGGACCTCTATCTTCTGGAAACACCATATATTTT
CDR3 protein: CASSGPLSSGNTIYF

CDR3 length: 15
J gene: TRBJ1-5
clone size: -
V gene: TRBV28
D gene: TRBD1
CDR3 DNA: TGTGCCAGCAGATCAGAGGACAGGGTGGGTCAGCCCCAGCATTTT
CDR3 protein: CASRSEDRVGQPQHF

CDR3 length: 15
J gene: TRBJ1-5
clone size: -
V gene: TRBV5-5
D gene: -
CDR3 DNA: TGTGCCAGCAGCTTGGTCGGGACAAAGGATCAGCCCCAGCATTTT
CDR3 protein: CASSLVGTKDQPQHF

CDR3 length: 14
J gene: TRBJ2-7
clone size: once
V gene: TRBV25-1
D gene: -
CDR3 DNA: TGTGCCAGCAGTGAGTTAGCAAGCTCCTACGAGCAGTACTTC
CDR3 protein: CASSELASSYEQYF

CDR3 length: 17
J gene: TRBJ1-5
clone size: once
V gene: TRBV6-1
D gene: -
CDR3 DNA: TGTGCCAGCAGTGCGCTCCCCCAGGGAATTAGCAATCAGCCCCAGCATTTT
CDR3 protein: CASSALPQGISNQPQHF

CDR3 length: 13
J gene: TRBJ2-7
clone size: -
V gene: TRBV7-9
D gene: -
CDR3 DNA: TGTGCCAGCAGCTTTGGACGGTCCTACGAGCAGTACTTC
CDR3 protein: CASSFGRSYEQYF

CDR3 length: 16
J gene: TRBJ2-1
clone size: -
V gene: TRBV4-3
D gene: -
CDR3 DNA: TGCGCCAGCAGCCAAGATGTAGGGGGGGCCTACAATGAGCAGTTCTTC
CDR3 protein: CASSQDVGGAYNEQFF

CDR3 length: 15
J gene: TRBJ1-2
clone size: -
V gene: TRBV28
D gene: -
CDR3 DNA: TGTGCCAGCAGTTTAACCCCAGGGTTCGACTATGGCTACACCTTC
CDR3 protein: CASSLTPGFDYGYTF

CDR3 length: 15
J gene: TRBJ2-1
clone size: -
V gene: TRBV6-4
D gene: -
CDR3 DNA: TGTGCCAGCAGTCAAGGCACGGGCCCCTACAATGAGCAGTTCTTC
CDR3 protein: CASSQGTGPYNEQFF

CDR3 length: 17
J gene: TRBJ1-1
clone size: medium-sized
V gene: TRBV13
D gene: TRBD1
CDR3 DNA: TGTGCCAGCAGCTTAGAAGGGGAGGGGGCGAGTAAAACTGAAGCTTTCTTT
CDR3 protein: CASSLEGEGASKTEAFF

CDR3 length: 13
J gene: TRBJ2-5
clone size: once
V gene: TRBV13
D gene: -
CDR3 DNA: TGTGCCAGCGGTAAGGGTTCACAAGAGACCCAGTACTTC
CDR3 protein: CASGKGSQETQYF

CDR3 length: 15
J gene: TRBJ2-1
clone size: -
V gene: TRBV19
D gene: TRBD2
CDR3 DNA: TGTGCCAGTAGTATAGCAGCGGGAGTGTACAATGAGCAGTTCTTC
CDR3 protein: CASSIAAGVYNEQFF

CDR3 length: 17
J gene: TRBJ2-1
clone size: -
V gene: TRBV7-9
D gene: TRBD2
CDR3 DNA: TGTGCCAGCAGCTTAGGAGTAGCTAGCGGGACCTACAATGAGCAGTTCTTC
CDR3 protein: CASSLGVASGTYNEQFF

CDR3 length: 15
J gene: TRBJ1-5
clone size: -
V gene: TRBV2
D gene: -
CDR3 DNA: TGTGCCAGCACGGGGGGGGCTAGGAGCAATCAGCCCCAGCATTTT
CDR3 protein: CASTGGARSNQPQHF

CDR3 length: 15
J gene: TRBJ2-5
clone size: -
V gene: TRBV19
D gene: -
CDR3 DNA: TGTGCCAGTAGTGCGTCGGGACTTTCCAAAGAGACCCAGTACTTC
CDR3 protein: CASSASGLSKETQYF

CDR3 length: 15
J gene: TRBJ2-3
clone size: -
V gene: TRBV7-9
D gene: -
CDR3 DNA: TGTGCCAGCAGCCCGAACTCCCCAAGCACAGATACGCAGTATTTT
CDR3 protein: CASSPNSPSTDTQYF

CDR3 length: 13
J gene: TRBJ2-1
clone size: medium-sized
V gene: TRBV30
D gene: -
CDR3 DNA: TGTGCCTGGAGAAGCGACTCCTACAATGAGCAGTTCTTC
CDR3 protein: CAWRSDSYNEQFF

CDR3 length: 17
J gene: TRBJ2-3
clone size: -
V gene: TRBV7-9
D gene: TRBD2
CDR3 DNA: TGTGCCAGCAGCTTAGCGCGAGCGGGAGGGATCACAGATACGCAGTATTTT
CDR3 protein: CASSLARAGGITDTQYF

CDR3 length: 16
J gene: TRBJ2-2
clone size: -
V gene: TRBV7-9
D gene: TRBD2
CDR3 DNA: TGTGCCAGCAGCTTTTCGTCTAGCGGGAACACCGGGGAGCTGTTTTTT
CDR3 protein: CASSFSSSGNTGELFF

CDR3 length: 13
J gene: TRBJ1-3
clone size: few
V gene: TRBV5-6
D gene: -
CDR3 DNA: TGTGCCAGCAGCCTTGGACAGGGAAACACCATATATTTT
CDR3 protein: CASSLGQGNTIYF

CDR3 length: 13
J gene: TRBJ2-7
clone size: -
V gene: TRBV27
D gene: -
CDR3 DNA: TGTGCCAGCAGGCCGGGAGTAGGGGGCGAGCAGTACTTC
CDR3 protein: CASRPGVGGEQYF

CDR3 length: 11
J gene: TRBJ1-1
clone size: -
V gene: TRBV4-1
D gene: -
CDR3 DNA: TGCGCCAGCAGCCAAGGGGCTGAAGCTTTCTTT
CDR3 protein: CASSQGAEAFF

CDR3 length: 13
J gene: TRBJ1-2
clone size: -
V gene: TRBV15
D gene: -
CDR3 DNA: TGTGCCACCAGCAGAGATCAAAACTATGGCTACACCTTC
CDR3 protein: CATSRDQNYGYTF

CDR3 length: 15
J gene: TRBJ2-3
clone size: -
V gene: TRBV9
D gene: -
CDR3 DNA: TGTGCCAGCAGCGTAGGAGGGGGAAAGACAGATACGCAGTATTTT
CDR3 protein: CASSVGGGKTDTQYF

CDR3 length: 15
J gene: TRBJ1-4
clone size: -
V gene: TRBV28
D gene: TRBD1
CDR3 DNA: TGTGCCAGCGAGGCAGGGGGCCAGACTAATGAAAAACTGTTTTTT
CDR3 protein: CASEAGGQTNEKLFF

CDR3 length: 15
J gene: TRBJ1-6
clone size: -
V gene: TRBV6-6
D gene: TRBD1
CDR3 DNA: TGTGCCAGCAGTTACCCGGACAGGGACAATTCACCCCTCCACTTT
CDR3 protein: CASSYPDRDNSPLHF

CDR3 length: 13
J gene: TRBJ2-3
clone size: -
V gene: TRBV28
D gene: -
CDR3 DNA: TGTGCCAGCAGCACAGGGTTCACAGATACGCAGTATTTT
CDR3 protein: CASSTGFTDTQYF

CDR3 length: 14
J gene: TRBJ2-3
clone size: -
V gene: TRBV27
D gene: -
CDR3 DNA: TGTGCCAGCAGTTTCACGGGACTTTCAGATACGCAGTATTTT
CDR3 protein: CASSFTGLSDTQYF

CDR3 length: 14
J gene: TRBJ2-7
clone size: -
V gene: TRBV4-3
D gene: -
CDR3 DNA: TGCGCCAGCAGCCAAGAAGGTTCGGGTTACGAGCAGTACTTC
CDR3 protein: CASSQEGSGYEQYF

CDR3 length: 14
J gene: TRBJ2-5
clone size: -
V gene: TRBV7-2
D gene: -
CDR3 DNA: TGTGCCAGCAGCTTCGGCCAGGGCGGGGAGACCCAGTACTTC
CDR3 protein: CASSFGQGGETQYF

CDR3 length: 15
J gene: TRBJ2-2
clone size: -
V gene: TRBV7-2
D gene: -
CDR3 DNA: TGTGCCAGCAGCTTAGATCCCGGATCATGGGAGGAGCTGTTTTTT
CDR3 protein: CASSLDPGSWEELFF